Shown below are 32 T cell receptor beta chains from a single sample sequenced in a study of naive and memory T cell subsets. Two oligonucleotides, mixed equimolar, formed the beta constant-region primer covering TRBC1 and TRBC2. One entry per CDR3 protein, called by TCRdb with MiXCR from the UMI-ligation and nested PCR reads. Here the sample spans approximately 140,000 distinct CDR3 sequences, about 17% being singletons. Sequenced input: naive CD4+ T cells from blood. These receptors were obtained from a human donor in good health.

The chain joins TRBV28 to TRBJ1-2; the match to TRBD1 covers 7 bases. Germline V gene data show CDR1 as MDHEN and CDR2 as SYDVKM. With V trimmed by 5 bases and J by 4 bases, 4 bases remained unmatched. This CDR3 comprises 13 residues. The CDR3 loop is CASSRDRAYGYTF. The CDR3 region has the DNA TGTGCCAGCAGTAGGGACAGAGCCTATGGCTACACCTTC.

The chain combines TRBV6-2 or TRBV6-3 with TRBJ2-2; D is perhaps TRBD1 or TRBD2 (5 bases each). The germline V gene has CDR1 MNHEY and CDR2 SVGEGT. The V gene lost 6 bases and the J gene lost 1 base, with 12 bases spanning the gap. The CDR3 covers 15 residues. For the CDR3, the DNA is TGTGCCAGCAGCAACCGGGGACGGAACACCGGGGAGCTGTTTTTT. It encodes CASSNRGRNTGELFF.

The V and J genes are TRBV6-1 and TRBJ2-7, with TRBD1 identical over 10 bases. Germline V gene sequence: CDR1 MNHNS, CDR2 SASEGT. Germline trimming cut 4 bases from V and 2 bases from J; bases unmatched to any gene: 5. CDR3 length: 15 amino acids. The CDR3 loop reads CASSGRDRGAYEQYF. CDR3 DNA: TGTGCCAGCAGTGGCCGGGACAGGGGCGCCTACGAGCAGTACTTC.

This clonotype came up many times. This rearrangement joins TRBV28 to TRBJ2-7; tentative D call: TRBD1 (6 bases). Germline CDR1 MDHEN, CDR2 SYDVKM. The CDR3 extends over 12 amino acids. With 6 bases removed from V and 4 bases from J, the gap between germline ends came to 10 bases. In nucleotides, the CDR3 is TGTGCCAGCAGCGGGACACCATACGAGCAGTACTTC. This encodes CASSGTPYEQYF.

V gene TRBV29-1 combines with J gene TRBJ1-1; D ambiguous. Deletions cut 7 bases from V and 1 base from J, with 13 bases between. The CDR3 is 13 residues long. CDR1 SQVTM and CDR2 ANQGSEA come from the germline V gene. CDR3 sequence: CSGADKWNTEAFF. The CDR3 DNA sequence: TGCAGCGGTGCAGACAAATGGAACACTGAAGCTTTCTTT. The whole variable domain, remainder taken from reference TRBV29-1 and TRBJ1-1, is SAVISQKPSRDICQRGTSLTIQCQVDSQVTMMFWYRQQPGQSLTLIATANQGSEATYESGFVIDKFPISRPNLTFSTLTVSNMSPEDSSIYLCSGADKWNTEAFFGQGTRLTVV.

This clonotype has a handful of counts. This chain uses TRBV14 with TRBJ1-2, with a possible D match to TRBD1 (6 bases). CDR1 and CDR2 from the germline V gene are SGHDN and FVKESK. The CDR3 has 16 amino acids. Trimming cost V 0 bases and J 2 bases, with 13 bases left between them. In nucleotides, the CDR3 is TGTGCCAGCAGCCAAGATAAAGGGGGGCTGAACTATGGCTACACCTTC. Its translation is CASSQDKGGLNYGYTF.

The V gene is TRBV6-2 or TRBV6-3, the J gene TRBJ2-1; TRBD1 is a possible D gene (6 bases). V lost 6 bases and J 2 bases, leaving 23 bases between the germline ends. CDR3 length equals 18 residues. Germline V gene sequence: CDR1 MNHEY, CDR2 SVGEGT. The DNA of the CDR3 is TGTGCCAGCAGCTCGCTGGGGGCGACAGGAGCACCCTACAATGAGCAGTTCTTC. As protein: CASSSLGATGAPYNEQFF.

In DNA form, the CDR3 reads TGTGCCAGCAGGGCGAGCGTGGGCCGAAACATTCAGTACTTC. Protein sequence: CASRASVGRNIQYF. The chain has TRBV12-3 or TRBV12-4 and TRBJ2-4, with D uncertain. V lost 6 bases, J lost 6 bases, and 15 bases lay in between. The CDR3 contains 14 residues.

This chain links TRBV5-1 with TRBJ2-2; tentatively, D is TRBD1 (6 bases). The CDR3 runs to 16 residues. V was pared by 4 bases and J by 4 bases, with 17 bases between. The germline CDR1 and CDR2 sequences are SGHRS and YFSETQ. The chain's CDR3 is CASSQGRQRGTGELFF. Written as DNA, the CDR3 is TGCGCCAGCAGCCAGGGGCGACAACGAGGCACCGGGGAGCTGTTTTTT.

The gene calls are TRBV29-1 and TRBJ2-1, with a weak D call TRBD1 (5 bases). The CDR3 has 12 amino acids. Deletions cut 4 bases from V and 7 bases from J, with 11 bases between. Germline-derived CDR1 and CDR2 are SQVTM and ANQGSEA. The CDR3 region has the DNA TGCAGCGTTGTAAGGGGTAAGAATGAGCAGTTCTTC. Protein sequence: CSVVRGKNEQFF.

The chain links TRBV19 to TRBJ2-3; D gene ambiguous. This CDR3 is built from 15 residues. Trimming took off 6 bases at V and 3 bases at J, with 16 bases between the two ends. Germline CDR1 LNHDA, CDR2 SQIVND (reference sequence). The CDR3 DNA reads TGTGCCAGTAGCCGACCCGGCCAAATGACAGATACGCAGTATTTT. Translation gives CASSRPGQMTDTQYF. Together with reference TRBV19 and TRBJ2-3, the CDR3 gives the full variable domain: DGGITQSPKYLFRKEGQNVTLSCEQNLNHDAMYWYRQDPGQGLRLIYYSQIVNDFQKGDIAEGYSVSREKKESFPLTVTSAQKNPTAFYLCASSRPGQMTDTQYFGPGTRLTVL.

This clonotype was counted between two and nine times. This rearrangement joins TRBV12-3 or TRBV12-4 to TRBJ1-2, with D hard to call. The CDR3 is 12 amino acids. V lost 3 bases and J lost 3, with 5 bases in between. CDR3 amino acids: CASSFGDYGYTF. The CDR3 DNA follows: TGTGCCAGCAGTTTCGGAGACTATGGCTACACCTTC.

This clonotype has more than one count but fewer than ten. The chain uses TRBV7-2 and TRBJ2-7; D remains ambiguous. The CDR3 length is 14 residues. Trimming took 4 bases from V and 2 from J, leaving 12 bases between them. Germline V CDR1 and CDR2: SGHTA, FQGNSA. This CDR3 reads CASSSNRDTYEQYF. CDR3 DNA sequence: TGTGCCAGCAGCTCGAACAGAGACACCTACGAGCAGTACTTC.

V usage is TRBV7-9 and J usage is TRBJ2-7; TRBD1 might be the D (5 bases). The CDR3 runs 13 residues. V lost 5 bases, J lost 4 bases, and 12 bases lay in between. Germline-derived CDR1 and CDR2 are SEHNR and FQNEAQ (reference sequence). This chain's CDR3 is CASSLGSGYEQYF. The CDR3 nucleotides are TGTGCCAGCAGCCTAGGCTCAGGGTACGAGCAGTACTTC.

This chain connects TRBV6-5 to TRBJ2-1; perhaps D is TRBD1 or TRBD2 (6 bases each). The CDR3 loop spans 14 amino acids. Germline V gene data show CDR1 as MNHEY and CDR2 as SVGAGI. Trimming stripped 6 bases from V and 5 bases from J, with 14 bases between. Here the CDR3 reads CASRAWRGNNEQFF. The CDR3 region has the DNA TGTGCCAGCAGGGCCTGGAGGGGGAACAATGAGCAGTTCTTC.

The chain uses TRBV5-1 and TRBJ2-3; the match to TRBD1 covers 8 bases. The CDR3 extends over 15 amino acids. Germline lookup yields CDR1 SGHRS and CDR2 YFSETQ. The ends lost 7 bases at V and 2 bases at J; junction bases unmatched: 9. In DNA, the CDR3 is TGCGCCAGCTACGCCCTGGGACAGGTCACAGATACGCAGTATTTT. Its translation: CASYALGQVTDTQYF.

This clonotype appeared a few times. V gene TRBV7-3 combines with J gene TRBJ2-1, with 14 nucleotides matching TRBD2. CDR1 and CDR2 (germline): SGHTA, FQGTGA. The V and J ends lost 4 bases and 6 bases, in that order; junction bases with no gene match: 5. This CDR3 is 16 amino acids long. CDR3 sequence (DNA): TGTGCCAGCAGCTCGGGACTAGCGGGAGTTTCCAATGAGCAGTTCTTC. It yields the protein CASSSGLAGVSNEQFF.

The V gene is TRBV18, the J gene TRBJ2-2; D ambiguous. V was pared by 0 bases and J by 3 bases, with 11 bases between. This CDR3 is built from 16 residues. CDR1 and CDR2 from the germline V gene are KGHSH and LQKENI. Here the CDR3 DNA reads TGTGCCAGCTCACCACCGTGGCAGGCCGACACCGGGGAGCTGTTTTTT. Its translation: CASSPPWQADTGELFF.

The CDR3 nucleotides read TGCAGCGTTGGACTAGCGGGAGCAGATACGCAGTATTTT. Residues: CSVGLAGADTQYF. The chain employs TRBV29-1 and TRBJ2-3; 12 positions match TRBD2. Germline CDR1 and CDR2: SQVTM and ANQGSEA. The CDR3 contains 13 residues. Trimming at V came to 4 bases and at J to 4 bases, leaving 0 bases not matched to a gene.

This clonotype was found a few times. The chain uses TRBV20-1 and TRBJ2-2; a weak D match, TRBD1 (6 bases). V lost 3 bases to trimming and J lost 4 bases, with 12 bases between them. Germline CDR1 DFQATT, CDR2 SNEGSKA (reference sequence). The CDR3 contains 14 residues. The CDR3 loop reads CSARRQVCTGELFF. The DNA for the CDR3 is TGCAGTGCTAGGAGACAGGTCTGCACCGGGGAGCTGTTTTTT.

The chain couples TRBV5-1 to TRBJ2-5; D perhaps matches TRBD1 (6 bases). CDR1 SGHRS and CDR2 YFSETQ come from the germline V gene. Between the trimmed V and J ends, which lost 4 bases and 0 bases, there was a span of 13 bases. This CDR3 spans 15 amino acids. Here the CDR3 DNA reads TGCGCCAGCAGCCCACTGACAGGCAACCAAGAGACCCAGTACTTC. Translation: CASSPLTGNQETQYF.

There are many counts of this clonotype. The V and J genes are TRBV29-1 and TRBJ1-1; D is uncertain. The CDR3 length is 11 residues. The V gene's germline CDR1 is SQVTM and CDR2 ANQGSEA. The CDR3 DNA reads as TGCAGTTGTCAAAGGAACACTGAAGCTTTCTTT. It codes for CSCQRNTEAFF. Filled out from reference TRBV29-1 and TRBJ1-1, the complete variable domain reads SAVISQKPSRDICQRGTSLTIQCQVDSQVTMMFWYRQQPGQSLTLIATANQGSEATYESGFVIDKFPISRPNLTFSTLTVSNMSPEDSSIYLCSCQRNTEAFFGQGTRLTVV.

The chain carries TRBV20-1 and TRBJ2-5; 11 bases line up with TRBD2. Germline V gene lookup returns CDR1 DFQATT and CDR2 SNEGSKA (reference sequence). This CDR3 is built from 16 residues. J was trimmed by 4 bases and V by 0 bases; bases with no gene match: 7. The CDR3 loop is CSARDRPSGRSETQYF. The CDR3 DNA reads TGCAGTGCTAGAGATCGGCCTAGCGGGAGGTCAGAGACCCAGTACTTC.

The genes are TRBV6-5 and TRBJ2-1; possibly TRBD1 or TRBD2 for D (5 bases each). The CDR3 consists of 14 residues. V was cut by 2 bases and J by 8 bases, with 13 bases left in between. The germline V gene has CDR1 MNHEY and CDR2 SVGAGI. The CDR3 loop reads CASSYRDPGDEQFF. As DNA, the CDR3 is TGTGCCAGCAGTTACAGGGACCCTGGCGATGAGCAGTTCTTC.

The rearrangement uses TRBV12-3 or TRBV12-4 and TRBJ1-1; D may be TRBD1 (6 bases). V lost 7 bases, J lost 9 bases, and 15 bases lay in between. This CDR3 is built from 12 residues. The CDR3 nucleotides read TGTGCCAGCACCGAGGGGGGTCTCAAAGCTTTCTTT. It is translated as CASTEGGLKAFF.

With regard to this clonotype: The junction shows a germline mismatch at one end, possibly a read error. This rearrangement joins TRBV2 to TRBJ1-4; D unclear. The CDR3 loop spans 13 amino acids. Germline V gives CDR1 SNHLY, CDR2 FYNNEI. CDR3 in amino acids: CASREQTSEKLFF. The CDR3 DNA follows: TGTGCCAGCAGGGAACAGACTAGTGAAAAACTGTTTTTT.

The CDR3 bases are TGTGCCAGCAGGCTCAGCAGTATGCTACAAGAGACCCAGTACTTC. This gives the protein CASRLSSMLQETQYF. V is TRBV6-2 or TRBV6-3 and J is TRBJ2-5; D gene uncertain. CDR3 length: 15 amino acids. Trimming removed 6 bases from V and 2 bases from J, with 16 bases in between. In germline, CDR1 is MNHEY, CDR2 SVGEGT.

The chain combines TRBV4-3 with TRBJ1-2; no definite D call. CDR1 LGHNA and CDR2 YSLEER come from the germline V gene. V lost 0 bases, J lost 4 bases, and 9 bases lay in between. The length of the CDR3 is 14 residues. In DNA, the CDR3 is TGCGCCAGCAGCCAAGAGTCAGGAACCTATGGCTACACCTTC. Its translation is CASSQESGTYGYTF.

The rearrangement links TRBV7-2 to TRBJ2-3, with a tentative D call TRBD1 (6 bases). Germline CDR1 SGHTA, CDR2 FQGNSA. The CDR3 loop spans 16 amino acids. V was pared by 5 bases and J by 0 bases, with 15 bases between. The CDR3 nucleotides are TGTGCCAGCAGCACGCGGACAGCGACTAGCACAGATACGCAGTATTTT. It is translated as CASSTRTATSTDTQYF.

This clonotype was counted only a few times. The rearrangement joins TRBV11-3 to TRBJ2-5; 12 bases are a match to TRBD1. The CDR3 is 15 amino acids. V lost 3 bases and J lost 3; bases outside the gene matches: 2. Per germline, CDR1 SGHNT and CDR2 YENEEA. CDR3 DNA: TGTGCCAGCAGCTTTGGGACAGGGGGCGAAGAGACCCAGTACTTC. Amino acid sequence: CASSFGTGGEETQYF.

The table lists this clonotype with a few counts. CDR3 nucleotide sequence: TGTGCCAGCAGTTACCCAGGGTCAGAGACCCAGTACTTC. This sequence encodes CASSYPGSETQYF. This rearrangement joins TRBV6-5 to TRBJ2-5, with a weak D call TRBD1 (5 bases). The V gene lost 2 bases and the J gene lost 4 bases, with 8 bases spanning the gap. The CDR3 is 13 residues long. Germline V gene sequence: CDR1 MNHEY, CDR2 SVGAGI.

This clonotype was observed a few times. The chain combines TRBV3-1 with TRBJ2-1, with 10 bases lining up with TRBD2. Unmatched junction bases numbered 4, after V lost 4 bases and J lost 7 bases. Per the germline V gene, CDR1 is LGHDT and CDR2 is YNNKEL (reference sequence). This CDR3 is 14 amino acids long. The CDR3 region is CASSLELAGNEQFF. The CDR3 bases are TGTGCCAGCAGCCTCGAACTAGCGGGGAATGAGCAGTTCTTC.